Detailed here is one T cell receptor (beta chain). V lost 5 bases, J lost 0 bases, and 4 bases stayed unmatched. The CDR3 spans 15 residues. Germline CDR1 SSHAT, CDR2 FNYEAQ (reference sequence). These data are taken from a study of cytomegalovirus exposure and HLA in healthy donors. Primers: 60 Vbeta forward and 13 Jbeta reverse. The repertoire was sequenced with immunoSEQ multiplex PCR; TCRdb's copy has only in-frame clones and lacks some. In the table there are around 190,000 clones, about four fifths of which are singletons. Material for sequencing was PBMCs. The clonotype originates from a female donor in good health and CMV-seronegative. V and J are TRBV7-7 and TRBJ2-1; 7 bases are shared with TRBD2. The CDR3 spells CASSPGTNSYNEQFF. CDR3 DNA sequence: TGTGCCAGCAGCCCTGGGACTAACTCCTACAATGAGCAGTTCTTC.